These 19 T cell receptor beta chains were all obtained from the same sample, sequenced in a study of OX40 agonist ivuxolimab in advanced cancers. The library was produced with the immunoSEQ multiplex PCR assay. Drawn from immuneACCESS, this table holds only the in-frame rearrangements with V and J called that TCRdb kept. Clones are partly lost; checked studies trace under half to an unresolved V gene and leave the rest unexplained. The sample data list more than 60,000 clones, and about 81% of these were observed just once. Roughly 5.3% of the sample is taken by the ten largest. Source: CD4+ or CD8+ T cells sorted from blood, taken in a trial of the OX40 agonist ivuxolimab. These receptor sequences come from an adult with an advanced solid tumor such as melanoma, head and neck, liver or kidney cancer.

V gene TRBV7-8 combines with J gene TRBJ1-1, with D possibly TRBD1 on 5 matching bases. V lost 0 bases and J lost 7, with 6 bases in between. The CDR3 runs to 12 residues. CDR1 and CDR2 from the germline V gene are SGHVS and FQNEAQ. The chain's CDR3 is CASSLAGDEAFF. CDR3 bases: TGTGCCAGCAGCTTAGCAGGGGATGAAGCTTTCTTT.

The chain's CDR3 is CASRSTSGSMFGEQFF. The CDR3 region has the DNA TGCGCCAGCAGATCTACTAGCGGGAGCATGTTCGGTGAGCAGTTCTTC. The rearrangement joins TRBV5-1 to TRBJ2-1, with 11 bases matching TRBD2. The CDR3 has 16 amino acids. V gave up 5 bases and J gave up 9 bases; unmatched junction bases: 13. The V gene's germline CDR1 is SGHRS and CDR2 YFSETQ.

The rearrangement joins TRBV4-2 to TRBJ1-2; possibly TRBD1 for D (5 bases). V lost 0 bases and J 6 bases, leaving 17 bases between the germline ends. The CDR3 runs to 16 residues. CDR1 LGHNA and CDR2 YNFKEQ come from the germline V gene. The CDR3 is CASSQDRGAPYNGYTF. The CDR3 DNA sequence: TGTGCCAGCAGCCAAGATCGTGGGGCCCCGTACAATGGCTACACCTTC.

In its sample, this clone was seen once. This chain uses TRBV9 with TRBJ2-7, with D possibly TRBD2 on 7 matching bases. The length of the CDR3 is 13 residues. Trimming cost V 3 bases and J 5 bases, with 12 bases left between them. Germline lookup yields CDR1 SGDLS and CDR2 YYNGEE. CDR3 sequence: CASSGGGRDEQYF. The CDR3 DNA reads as TGTGCCAGCAGCGGGGGGGGGCGGGACGAGCAGTACTTC.

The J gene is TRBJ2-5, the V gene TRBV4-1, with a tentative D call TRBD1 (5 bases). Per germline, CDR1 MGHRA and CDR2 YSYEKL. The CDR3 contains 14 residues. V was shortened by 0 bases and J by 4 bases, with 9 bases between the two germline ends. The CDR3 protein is CASSQDRARETQYF. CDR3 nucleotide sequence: TGCGCCAGCAGCCAAGACAGGGCTCGAGAGACCCAGTACTTC.

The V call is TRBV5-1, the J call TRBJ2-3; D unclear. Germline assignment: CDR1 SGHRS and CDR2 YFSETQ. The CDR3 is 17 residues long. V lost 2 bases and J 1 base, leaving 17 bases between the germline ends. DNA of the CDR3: TGCGCCAGCAGCTTATTTTCTGCGGCTCGTCGCACAGATACGCAGTATTTT. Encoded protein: CASSLFSAARRTDTQYF.

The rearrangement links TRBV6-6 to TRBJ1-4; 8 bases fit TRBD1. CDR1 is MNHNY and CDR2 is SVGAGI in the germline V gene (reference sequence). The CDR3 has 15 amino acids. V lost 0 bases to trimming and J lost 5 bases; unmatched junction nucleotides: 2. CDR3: CASSYSTGVNEKLFF. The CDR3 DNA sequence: TGTGCCAGCAGTTACTCGACAGGGGTGAATGAAAAACTGTTTTTT.

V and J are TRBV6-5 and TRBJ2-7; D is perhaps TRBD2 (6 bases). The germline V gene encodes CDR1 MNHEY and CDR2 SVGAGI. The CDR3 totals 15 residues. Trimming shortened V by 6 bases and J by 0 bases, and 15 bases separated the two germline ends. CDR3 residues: CASSQSGPASYEQYF. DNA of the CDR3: TGTGCCAGCAGCCAAAGCGGGCCCGCCTCCTACGAGCAGTACTTC.

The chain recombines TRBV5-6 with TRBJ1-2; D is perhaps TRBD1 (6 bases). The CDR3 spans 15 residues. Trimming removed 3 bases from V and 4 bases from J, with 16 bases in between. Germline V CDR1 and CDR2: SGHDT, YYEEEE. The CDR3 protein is CASSSQGRVVYGYTF. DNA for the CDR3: TGTGCCAGCAGCTCCCAGGGGAGAGTAGTCTATGGCTACACCTTC.

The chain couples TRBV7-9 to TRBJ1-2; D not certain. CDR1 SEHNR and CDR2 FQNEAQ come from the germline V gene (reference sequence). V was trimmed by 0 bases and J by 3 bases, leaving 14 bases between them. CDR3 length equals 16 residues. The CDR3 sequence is CASSLAFLPEHYGYTF. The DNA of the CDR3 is TGTGCCAGCAGCTTAGCATTCTTGCCTGAACACTATGGCTACACCTTC.

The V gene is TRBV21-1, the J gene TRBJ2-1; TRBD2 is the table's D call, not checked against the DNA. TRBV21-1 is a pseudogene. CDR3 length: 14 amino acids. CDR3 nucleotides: TGTGCCAGCAGCATTCGGAGGGCTGGCAATGAGCAGTTCTTC. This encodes CASSIRRAGNEQFF.

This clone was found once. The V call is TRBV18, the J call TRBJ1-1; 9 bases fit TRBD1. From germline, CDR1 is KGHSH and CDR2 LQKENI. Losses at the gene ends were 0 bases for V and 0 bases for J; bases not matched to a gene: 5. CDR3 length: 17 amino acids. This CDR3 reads CASSPPRTGVMNTEAFF. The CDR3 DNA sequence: TGTGCCAGCTCACCACCGAGGACAGGGGTCATGAACACTGAAGCTTTCTTT. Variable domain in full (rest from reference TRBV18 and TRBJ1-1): NAGVMQNPRHLVRRRGQEARLRCSPMKGHSHVYWYRQLPEEGLKFMVYLQKENIIDESGMPKERFSAEFPKEGPSILRIQQVVRGDSAAYFCASSPPRTGVMNTEAFFGQGTRLTVV.

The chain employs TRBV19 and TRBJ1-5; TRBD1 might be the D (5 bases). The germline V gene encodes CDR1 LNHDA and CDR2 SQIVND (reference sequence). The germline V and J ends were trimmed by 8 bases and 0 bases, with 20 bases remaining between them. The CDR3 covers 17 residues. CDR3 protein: CASRATTGLYSNQPQHF. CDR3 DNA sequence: TGTGCCAGTCGGGCAACAACAGGCCTGTATAGCAATCAGCCCCAGCATTTT.

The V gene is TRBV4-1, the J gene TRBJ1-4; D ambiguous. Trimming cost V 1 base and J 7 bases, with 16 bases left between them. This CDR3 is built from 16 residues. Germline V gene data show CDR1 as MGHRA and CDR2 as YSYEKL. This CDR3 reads CASSQVLPGGSEKLFF. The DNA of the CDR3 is TGCGCCAGCAGCCAAGTCCTCCCCGGAGGTTCTGAAAAACTGTTTTTT.

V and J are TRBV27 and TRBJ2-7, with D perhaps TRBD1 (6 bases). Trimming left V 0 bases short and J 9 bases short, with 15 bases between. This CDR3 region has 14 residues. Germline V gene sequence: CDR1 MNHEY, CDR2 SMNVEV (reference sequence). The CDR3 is CASSLSKGGLVQYF. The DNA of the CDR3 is TGTGCCAGCAGTTTATCGAAAGGGGGTTTGGTGCAGTACTTC.

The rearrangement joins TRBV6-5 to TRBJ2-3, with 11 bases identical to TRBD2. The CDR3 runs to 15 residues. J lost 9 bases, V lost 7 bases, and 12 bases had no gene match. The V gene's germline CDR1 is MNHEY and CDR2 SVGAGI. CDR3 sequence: CASTLAGGPERTQYF. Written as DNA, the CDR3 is TGTGCCAGCACTTTAGCGGGAGGGCCCGAGAGGACGCAGTATTTT.

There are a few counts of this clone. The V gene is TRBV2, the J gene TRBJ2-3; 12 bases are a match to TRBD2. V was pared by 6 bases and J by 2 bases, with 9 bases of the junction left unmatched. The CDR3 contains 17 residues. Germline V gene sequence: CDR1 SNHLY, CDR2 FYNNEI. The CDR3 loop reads CASSLRLAGDFTDTQYF. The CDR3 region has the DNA TGTGCCAGCAGCTTAAGACTAGCGGGAGACTTCACAGATACGCAGTATTTT.

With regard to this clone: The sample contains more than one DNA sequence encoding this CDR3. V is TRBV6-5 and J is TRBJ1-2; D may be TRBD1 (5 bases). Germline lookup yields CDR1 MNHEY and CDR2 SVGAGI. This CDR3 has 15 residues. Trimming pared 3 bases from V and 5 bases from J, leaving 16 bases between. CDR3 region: CASSYSPGLTYGYTF. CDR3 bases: TGTGCCAGCAGTTATAGCCCGGGACTGACGTATGGCTACACCTTC.

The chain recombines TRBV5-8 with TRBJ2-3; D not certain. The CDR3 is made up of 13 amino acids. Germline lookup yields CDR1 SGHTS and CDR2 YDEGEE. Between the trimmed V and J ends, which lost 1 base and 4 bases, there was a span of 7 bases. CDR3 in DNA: TGTGCCAGCAGCTTGAGTGGGGCAGATACGCAGTATTTT. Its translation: CASSLSGADTQYF.